The clone carrying this TCR beta chain showed up just a few times. The antigen is unknown. MiXCR was run by TCRdb on the RT-PCR reads, yielding one entry per CDR3 protein. The sample gives about 520,000 distinct CDR3 sequences, about 7.2% of which show up once; around 12% is in the top ten. The record originates from a study of response to subunit inactivated influenza vaccine. Study-level points and caveats: That few new T cells are recruited by each seasonal influenza vaccination was the authors' suggestion.

The sequence was collected from a man between 50 and 69 years old who received an inactivated influenza vaccine. Specimen: PBMCs from blood, collected less than 25 months after vaccination.

CDR3 bases: TGTGCCAGCAGTCCGTACAGGGGTCGAGAGACCCAGTACTTC. It encodes CASSPYRGRETQYF. This sequence joins TRBV28 and TRBJ2-5; TRBD1 matches 7 bases. This CDR3 has 14 amino acids. The V gene end was trimmed by 5 bases and the J gene end by 4 bases; junction bases not matched to a gene: 7. Germline V gives CDR1 MDHEN, CDR2 SYDVKM.